The rows below give T cell receptor beta chains drawn from one sample of a study of T cells in Graves' hyperthyroidism and ophthalmopathy. TCRdb re-derived calls from the multiplex PCR reads in MiXCR, one entry per CDR3 protein. The repertoire includes 380,000 or so distinct CDR3 sequences, approximately 19% of them detected once, and roughly 3.5% sits in the top ten. Sequenced input: blood. The receptor set was obtained from a woman under 30 with Graves' hyperthyroidism. CDR3s include the opening cysteine and the closing phenylalanine or tryptophan. D genes are given only for firm matches. The size of a clone is reported for some rows only, either as once, few or many, or as a class for expanded clones.

d_gene,abundance,v_gene,len,j_gene,CDR3nt,CDR3aa
NA,many,TRBV30,15,TRBJ2-7,TGTGCCTGGAGTGTAGCCAACAGGGAGACCTACGAGCAGTACTTC,CAWSVANRETYEQYF
TRBD2,many,TRBV11-2,15,TRBJ2-7,TGTGCCAGCACTGGCGGGGTAGCGGGGTCCTACGAGCAGTACTTC,CASTGGVAGSYEQYF
NA,many,TRBV5-1,13,TRBJ1-1,TGCGCCAGCAGCTTGGCCGAAGGGGCGTCAGCTTTCTTT,CASSLAEGASAFF
NA,many,TRBV15,15,TRBJ2-2,TGTGCCACCAGCAGAGAAGGCTATGCCACCGGGGAGCTGTTTTTT,CATSREGYATGELFF
NA,many,TRBV6-1,14,TRBJ1-5,TGTGCCAGCAGTCAGGGGTTTAGCAATCAGCCCCAGCATTTT,CASSQGFSNQPQHF
NA,NA,TRBV10-2,13,TRBJ2-5,TGCGCCAGCAGGACGGGGGCGGGAGAGACCCAGTACTTC,CASRTGAGETQYF
NA,many,TRBV12-3/TRBV12-4,12,TRBJ1-2,TGTGCCAGCACCCAGTTAAGCTATGGCTACACCTTC,CASTQLSYGYTF
TRBD1,few,TRBV6-5,16,TRBJ2-5,TGTGCCAGCAGTTCCCCGCACAGGGGGCAGGGAGAGACCCAGTACTTC,CASSSPHRGQGETQYF
NA,NA,TRBV12-3/TRBV12-4,13,TRBJ2-2,TGTGCCAGCAGTCCTCAAGCCACCGGGGAGCTGTTTTTT,CASSPQATGELFF
TRBD2,few,TRBV5-1,16,TRBJ2-7,TGCGCCAGCAGCTTGGAATCGAGACTAGCGTTGGACGAGCAGTACTTC,CASSLESRLALDEQYF
NA,many,TRBV7-3,14,TRBJ2-5,TGTGCCAGCAGCTCACCGGGAACGGGAGAGACCCAGTACTTC,CASSSPGTGETQYF